The clone carrying this TCR beta chain was recorded at least ten times. Its specificity is unknown. In building TCR beta libraries, iRepertoire HTBI primers were used together with Arm-PCR of CDR3 regions. TCRdb re-analysed the multiplex PCR reads in MiXCR, keeping a single row per CDR3 protein. Here the sample spans around 500,000 distinct CDR3 sequences, roughly 13% being singletons. The entry originates in a study of regulatory T cells in long-lasting Graves disease. Study-wide context: Patients with new Graves' disease had used antithyroid drugs below 3 months.

Regarding time point: newly diagnosed GD, antithyroid drugs for less than 3 months. The TCR library was prepared using RNA isolated from PBMCs. General observations from the study: Authors noted too few samples as a limitation.

The length of the CDR3 is 13 residues. Trimming cost V 6 bases and J 5 bases; bases outside gene matches: 4. The germline V gene has CDR1 SQVTM and CDR2 ANQGSEA. The sample also formed part of further work on T cells in Graves' hyperthyroidism and ophthalmopathy. From that study: The HTBI primer set drove a first-round RT-PCR of the TCR CDR3.

The chain carries TRBV29-1 and TRBJ2-1, with 10 nucleotides matching TRBD2. Source: peripheral blood mononuclear cells (PBMCs), taken at new diagnosis, from a patient treated with antithyroid drugs. The TCR was taken from a man aged 25 to 45 with Graves disease. Here the CDR3 reads CSVKREGNNEQFF. The CDR3 DNA reads as TGCAGCGTGAAGCGGGAGGGGAACAATGAGCAGTTCTTC.